This T cell receptor (beta chain) was observed in a study of T-cell memory formation after mild COVID-19. Study outcomes and limitations: Mostly located in CM and EM were contracting CD4+ clones, with contracting CD8+ clones located in EMRA. Among clones contracting day 15 to 85, CD4/CD8 was balanced, whereas later expanders leaned CD4+. Some responding clones appeared in pre-infection memory, suggesting cross-reactive memory joined.

Amplification by 5'RACE using constant-segment primers produced TCR alpha and TCR beta cDNA libraries that carried sample barcodes and UMIs. TCRdb used MiXCR to reprocess the 5' RACE reads, holding one entry per CDR3 protein. Among about half a million distinct CDR3 sequences listed, 15% to 20% were seen once. This clonotype was seen only a few times. The target antigen is unknown. The CDR3 loop spans 15 amino acids. Germline V CDR1 and CDR2: MNHEY, SVGAGI. The V and J ends lost 0 bases and 5 bases respectively, with 13 bases between them. Source material: PBMCs or a T cell subset sorted from them (not recorded which). The sequence was obtained from an adult woman who had mild COVID-19 (a few samples of this study predate the infection). Cell type and time point are not known. The rearrangement uses TRBV6-5 and TRBJ1-1; TRBD1 is a possible D gene (6 bases). The DNA for the CDR3 is TGTGCCAGCAGTTACTCGCTACAGGGTTTAACTGAAGCTTTCTTT. It encodes CASSYSLQGLTEAFF.